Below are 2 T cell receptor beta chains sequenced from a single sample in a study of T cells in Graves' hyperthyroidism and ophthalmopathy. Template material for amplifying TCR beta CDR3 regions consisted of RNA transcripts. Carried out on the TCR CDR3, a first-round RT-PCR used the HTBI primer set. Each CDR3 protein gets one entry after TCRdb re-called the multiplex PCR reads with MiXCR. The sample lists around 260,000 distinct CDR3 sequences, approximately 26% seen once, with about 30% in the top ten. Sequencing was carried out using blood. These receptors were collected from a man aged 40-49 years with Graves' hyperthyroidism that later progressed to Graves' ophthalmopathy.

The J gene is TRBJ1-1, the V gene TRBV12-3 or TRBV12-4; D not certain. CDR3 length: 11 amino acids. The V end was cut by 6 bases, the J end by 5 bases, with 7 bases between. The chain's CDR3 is CASRRSTEAFF. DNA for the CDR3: TGTGCCAGCAGGCGGAGTACTGAAGCTTTCTTT.

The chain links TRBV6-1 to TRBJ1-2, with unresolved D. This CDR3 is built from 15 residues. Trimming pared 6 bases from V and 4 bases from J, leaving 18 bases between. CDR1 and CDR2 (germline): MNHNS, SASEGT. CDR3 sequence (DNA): TGTGCCAGCAGCATGACCTCTGACCATTCCTATGGCTACACCTTC. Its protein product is CASSMTSDHSYGYTF.